This T cell receptor beta chain was found in a study of blood T cell repertoires in COVID-19. Study-level information: Some COVID-19 samples were acute and others convalescent; all came from the United States, Italy and Spain. PBMCs, B-cell-depleted T cells, or T cells were the source of the cDNA or gDNA that made up the material.

Between the trimmed V and J ends, which lost 4 bases and 5 bases, there was a span of 11 bases. Germline lookup yields CDR1 KGHSH and CDR2 LQKENI. This CDR3 is built from 13 residues. Original handling: Reference gene primer amplification gave estimated nucleated cell counts. Profiling relied on immunoSEQ multiplex PCR, and the TCRdb table lists in-frame clones only, not all of them. V and J calls and clone size come straight from that table; D and trimming were deduced from the DNA. The top ten clones hold approximately 6.1% of a sample with 200,000 to 250,000 clones, around 84% of them seen once. Sequenced: peripheral blood. The receptor was derived from a man at least 80 years old with acute or convalescent COVID-19. The rearrangement links TRBV18 to TRBJ2-5, with D perhaps TRBD1 (6 bases). The CDR3 protein is CASSRGRGETQYF. CDR3 sequence (DNA): TGTGCCAGCTCACGGGGGCGCGGGGAGACCCAGTACTTC. The full variable domain, its missing parts supplied by reference TRBV18 and TRBJ2-5, is NAGVMQNPRHLVRRRGQEARLRCSPMKGHSHVYWYRQLPEEGLKFMVYLQKENIIDESGMPKERFSAEFPKEGPSILRIQQVVRGDSAAYFCASSRGRGETQYFGPGTRLLVL.